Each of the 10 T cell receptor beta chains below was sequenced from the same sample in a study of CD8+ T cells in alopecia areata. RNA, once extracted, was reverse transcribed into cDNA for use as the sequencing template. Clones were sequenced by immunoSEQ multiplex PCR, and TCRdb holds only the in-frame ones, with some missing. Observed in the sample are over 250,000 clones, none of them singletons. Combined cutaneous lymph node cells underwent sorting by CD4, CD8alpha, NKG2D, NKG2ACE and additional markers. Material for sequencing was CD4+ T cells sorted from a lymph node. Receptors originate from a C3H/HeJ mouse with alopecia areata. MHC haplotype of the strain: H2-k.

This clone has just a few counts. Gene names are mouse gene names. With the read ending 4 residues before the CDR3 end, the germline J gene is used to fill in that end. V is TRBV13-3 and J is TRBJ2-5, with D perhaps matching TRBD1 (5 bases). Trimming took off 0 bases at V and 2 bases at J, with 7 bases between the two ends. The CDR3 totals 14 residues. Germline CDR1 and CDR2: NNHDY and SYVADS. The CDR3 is CASSDGTIQDTQYF. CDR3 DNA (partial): TGTGCCAGCAGTGATGGGACAATCCAAGAC.

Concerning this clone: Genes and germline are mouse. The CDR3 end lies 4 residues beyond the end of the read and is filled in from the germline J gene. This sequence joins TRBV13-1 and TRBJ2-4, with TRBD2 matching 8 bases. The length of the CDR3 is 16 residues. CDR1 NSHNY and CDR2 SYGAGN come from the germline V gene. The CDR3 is CASSDRAGGSRNTLYF. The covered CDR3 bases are TGTGCCAGCAGTGATCGGGCTGGGGGGTCCCGAAAC.

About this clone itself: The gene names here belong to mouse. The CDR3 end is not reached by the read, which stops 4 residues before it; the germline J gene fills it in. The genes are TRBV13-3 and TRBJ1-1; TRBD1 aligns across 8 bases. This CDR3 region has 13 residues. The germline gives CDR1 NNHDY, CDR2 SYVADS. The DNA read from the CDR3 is TGTGCCAGCAGTGATGAACAGGGGGCA. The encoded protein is CASSDEQGA. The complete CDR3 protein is CASSDEQGAEVFF.

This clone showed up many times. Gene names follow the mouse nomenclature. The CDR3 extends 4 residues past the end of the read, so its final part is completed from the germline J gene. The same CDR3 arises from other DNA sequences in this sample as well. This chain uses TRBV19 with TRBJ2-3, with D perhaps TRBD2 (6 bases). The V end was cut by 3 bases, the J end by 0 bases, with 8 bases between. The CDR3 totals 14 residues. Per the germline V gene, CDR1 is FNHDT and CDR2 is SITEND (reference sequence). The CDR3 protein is CASSTGASAETLYF. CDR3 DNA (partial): TGTGCCAGCAGTACTGGGGCTAGTGCAGAA.

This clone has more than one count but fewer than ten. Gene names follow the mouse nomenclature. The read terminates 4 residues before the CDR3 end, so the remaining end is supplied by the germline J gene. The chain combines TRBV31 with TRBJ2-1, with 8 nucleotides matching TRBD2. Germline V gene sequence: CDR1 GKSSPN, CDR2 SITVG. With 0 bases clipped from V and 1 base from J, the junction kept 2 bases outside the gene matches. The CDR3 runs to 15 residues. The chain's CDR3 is CAWSLRTGNYAEQFF. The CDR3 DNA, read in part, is TGTGCCTGGAGTCTAAGGACTGGGAACTATGCT.

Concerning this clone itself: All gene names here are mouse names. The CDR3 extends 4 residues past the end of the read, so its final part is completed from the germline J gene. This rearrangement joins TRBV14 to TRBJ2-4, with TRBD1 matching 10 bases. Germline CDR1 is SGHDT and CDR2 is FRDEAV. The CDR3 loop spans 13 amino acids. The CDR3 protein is CASSWDRGNTLYF. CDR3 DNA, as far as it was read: TGTGCCAGCAGTTGGGACAGGGGAAAC.

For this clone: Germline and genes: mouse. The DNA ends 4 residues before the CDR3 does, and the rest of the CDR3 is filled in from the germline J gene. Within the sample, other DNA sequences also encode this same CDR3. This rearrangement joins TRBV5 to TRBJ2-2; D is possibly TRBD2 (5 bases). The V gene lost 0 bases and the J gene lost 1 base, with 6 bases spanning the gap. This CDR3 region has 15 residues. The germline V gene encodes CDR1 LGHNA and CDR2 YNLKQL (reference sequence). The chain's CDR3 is CASSQDLGNTGQLYF. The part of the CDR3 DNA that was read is TGTGCCAGCAGCCAAGATCTGGGAAACACCGGG.

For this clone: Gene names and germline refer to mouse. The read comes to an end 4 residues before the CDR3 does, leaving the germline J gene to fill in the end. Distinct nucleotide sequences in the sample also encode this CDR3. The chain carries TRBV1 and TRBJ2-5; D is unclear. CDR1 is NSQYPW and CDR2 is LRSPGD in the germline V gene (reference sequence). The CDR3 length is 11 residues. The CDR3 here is CTCSEGDTQYF. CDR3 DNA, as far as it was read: TGCACCTGCAGTGAGGGTGAC. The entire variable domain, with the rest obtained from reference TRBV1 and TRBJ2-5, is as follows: VTLLEQNPRWRLVPRGQAVNLRCILKNSQYPWMSWYQQDLQKQLQWLFTLRSPGDKEVKSLPGADYLATRVTDTELRLQVANMSQGRTLYCTCSEGDTQYFGPGTRLLVL.

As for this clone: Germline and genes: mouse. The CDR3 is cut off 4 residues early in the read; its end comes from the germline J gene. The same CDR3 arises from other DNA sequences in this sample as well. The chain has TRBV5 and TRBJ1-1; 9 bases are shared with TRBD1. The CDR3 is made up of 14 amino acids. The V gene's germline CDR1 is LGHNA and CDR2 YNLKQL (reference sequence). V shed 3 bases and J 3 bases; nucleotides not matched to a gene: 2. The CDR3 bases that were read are TGTGCCAGCAGCCACGACAGGGGGGACACA. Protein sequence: CASSHDRGDT. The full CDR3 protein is CASSHDRGDTEVFF.

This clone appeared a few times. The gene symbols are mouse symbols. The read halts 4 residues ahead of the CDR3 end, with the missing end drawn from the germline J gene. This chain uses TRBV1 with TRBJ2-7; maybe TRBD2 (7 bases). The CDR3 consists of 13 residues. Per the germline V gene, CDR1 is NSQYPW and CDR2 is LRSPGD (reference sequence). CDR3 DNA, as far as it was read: TGCACCTGCAGTGCTGGGGGGCGCGAT. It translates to CTCSAGGRD. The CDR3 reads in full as CTCSAGGRDEQYF.